This T cell receptor beta chain was sequenced for a study of blood T cell repertoires in COVID-19. Whole-study context: Acute and convalescent COVID-19 samples came from the United States, Italy and Spain.

The protocol was immunoSEQ multiplex PCR, while the TCRdb copy is restricted to in-frame clones and leaves out a portion. The sample lists about 62,000 clones; around 86% were seen once. Between the trimmed V and J ends, which lost 2 bases and 2 bases, there was a span of 10 bases. CDR1 is SNHLY, CDR2 FYNNEI, per germline. The CDR3 runs 14 residues. Sample: peripheral blood. This sequence joins TRBV2 and TRBJ2-7, with D possibly being TRBD2 (6 bases). The sequence was obtained from a man aged 70 or older with acute or convalescent COVID-19. CDR3 in DNA: TGTGCCAGCAGTGAACGCCCGGGGGCCTACGAGCAGTACTTC. Its translation: CASSERPGAYEQYF.